The present T cell receptor (beta chain) was sequenced within a study of blood T cell repertoires in COVID-19. Turning to the study itself: Italy, Spain and the United States were the sources of the convalescent and acute COVID-19 samples. The analysed material was cDNA or gDNA that came from T cells, B-cell-depleted T cells, or PBMCs.

Trimming removed 2 bases from V and 1 base from J, with 5 bases in between. Germline CDR1 and CDR2: LNHDA and SQIVND (reference sequence). The CDR3 runs 14 residues. Original analysis: How many nucleated cells were present was estimated from reference gene primer amplification. TCRdb keeps only in-frame clones here, not all; method: immunoSEQ multiplex PCR. That table furnishes V, J and clone size, whereas the DNA furnished D and trimming. The sample shows approximately 99,000 clones, 65% to 85% of them seen only once. Sample: peripheral blood. The TCR sequence derives from a man between 65 and 85 years old with active or convalescent COVID-19. The chain combines TRBV19 with TRBJ2-2; a weak D match, TRBD1 (5 bases). The CDR3 region has the DNA TGTGCCAGTAGTATAACAGGGAACACCGGGGAGCTGTTTTTT. As protein: CASSITGNTGELFF.